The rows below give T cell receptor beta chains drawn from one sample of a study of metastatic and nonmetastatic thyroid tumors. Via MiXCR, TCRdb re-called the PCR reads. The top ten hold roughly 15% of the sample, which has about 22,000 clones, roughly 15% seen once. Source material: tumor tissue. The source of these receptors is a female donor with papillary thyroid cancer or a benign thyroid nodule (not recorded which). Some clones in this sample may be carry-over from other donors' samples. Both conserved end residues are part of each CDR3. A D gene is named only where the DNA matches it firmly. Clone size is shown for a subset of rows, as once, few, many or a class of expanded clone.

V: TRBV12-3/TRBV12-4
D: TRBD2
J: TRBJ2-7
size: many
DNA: TGTGCCAGCAGTTCTCCCGGGGAGGGTTCCGCCGAGCAGTACTTC
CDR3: CASSSPGEGSAEQYF

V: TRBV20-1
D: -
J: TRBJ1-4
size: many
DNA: TGCAGTGCTAAGGGTCTGGGCAGGGCTGAAAAACTGTTTTTT
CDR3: CSAKGLGRAEKLFF

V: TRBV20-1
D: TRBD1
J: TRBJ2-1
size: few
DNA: TGCAGTGCAATGGGACAGGGGAATTACAATGAGCAGTTCTTC
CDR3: CSAMGQGNYNEQFF

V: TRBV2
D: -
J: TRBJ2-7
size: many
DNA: TGTGCCAGCAAGGAGTGGCCGGACGGCGACTACGAGCAGTACTTC
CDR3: CASKEWPDGDYEQYF

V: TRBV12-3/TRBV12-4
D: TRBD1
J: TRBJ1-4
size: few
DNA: TGCGCCAGCAGTGCGACAGGGGGCAGCGTTAATGAAAAGCTGTTTTTT
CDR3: CASSATGGSVNEKLFF

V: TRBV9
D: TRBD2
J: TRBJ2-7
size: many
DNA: TGTGCCAGCAGCGTAGCCAGTAGCCCCGTCGGGAGCGGGAGAGACGAGCAGTACTTC
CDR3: CASSVASSPVGSGRDEQYF

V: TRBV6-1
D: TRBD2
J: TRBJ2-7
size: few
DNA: TGTGCCAGCAGGACGGGACTACACTACGAGCAGTACTTC
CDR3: CASRTGLHYEQYF

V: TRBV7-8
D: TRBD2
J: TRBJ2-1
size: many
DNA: TGTGCCAGCACCCTATTCGCGGGGGTTATCTACAATGAGCAGTTCTTC
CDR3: CASTLFAGVIYNEQFF

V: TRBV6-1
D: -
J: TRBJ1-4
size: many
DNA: TGTGCCAGCAGTTTATCAGGGGATGCAGAAAAACTGTTTTTT
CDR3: CASSLSGDAEKLFF

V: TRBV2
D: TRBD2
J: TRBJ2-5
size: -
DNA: TGTGTCAACACCCTAGCGGGAGGGATGTACTTC
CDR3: CVNTLAGGMYF

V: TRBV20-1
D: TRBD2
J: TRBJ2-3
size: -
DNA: TGCAGTGCTAGCCCGGGCAGGGGGCGACTAGCGGGAGGGAGCACAGATACGCAGTATTTT
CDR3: CSASPGRGRLAGGSTDTQYF

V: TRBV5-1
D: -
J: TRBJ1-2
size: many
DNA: TGCGCCAGCCGAGAAAAGACAGGCGATGGCTACACCTTC
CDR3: CASREKTGDGYTF

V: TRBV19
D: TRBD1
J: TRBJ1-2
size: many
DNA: TGTGCCAGTACCCACGTACGAATCAACACCGGACAGGGGGCGTTCGATGGCTACACCTTC
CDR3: CASTHVRINTGQGAFDGYTF

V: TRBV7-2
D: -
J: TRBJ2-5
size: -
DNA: TGTGCCAGCAGCTTAGCACTACAGGTGGCGGTGGAGACCCAGTACTTC
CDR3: CASSLALQVAVETQYF

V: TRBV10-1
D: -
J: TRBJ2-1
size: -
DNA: TGCCCCAGCAGTGAATCAGGTGGCAATGAGCAGTTCTTC
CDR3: CPSSESGGNEQFF

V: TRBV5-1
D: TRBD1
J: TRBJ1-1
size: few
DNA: TGCGCCAGCAGCGTCCGGGACAGGGGAACTGAAGCTTTCTTT
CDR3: CASSVRDRGTEAFF

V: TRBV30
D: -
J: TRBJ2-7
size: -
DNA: TGTGCCAGCGGGACACCCTACGAGCAGTACTTC
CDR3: CASGTPYEQYF

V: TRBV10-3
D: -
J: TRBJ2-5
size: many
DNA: TGTGCCATCAGTGAATTGGAGGCGAAGACCCAGTACTTC
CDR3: CAISELEAKTQYF

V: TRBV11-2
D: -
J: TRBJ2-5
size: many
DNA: TGTGCCAGCAGCTTGGCGTTGGGGACCCAGTACTTC
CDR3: CASSLALGTQYF

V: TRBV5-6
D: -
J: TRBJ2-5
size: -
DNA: TGTGCCAGCAGCCAAGGAGGGGGGGGTGGAGACAGGCCCCAGTACTTC
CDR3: CASSQGGGGGDRPQYF

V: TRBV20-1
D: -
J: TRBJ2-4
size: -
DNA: TGCAGTGCTAGAAGACGGGCCTCAAACATTCAGTACTTC
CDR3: CSARRRASNIQYF

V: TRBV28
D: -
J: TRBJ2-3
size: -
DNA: TGTGCCAGCAGGGACTCCCGCCTAATTACAGATACGCAGTATTTT
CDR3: CASRDSRLITDTQYF

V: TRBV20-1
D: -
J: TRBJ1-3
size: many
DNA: TGCAGTGCCACATCGGGGGTACTAGGAAACACCATATATTTT
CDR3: CSATSGVLGNTIYF

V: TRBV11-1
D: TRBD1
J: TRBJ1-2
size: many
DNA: TGTGCCAGCAGCGTAGGACAGGGCGCAGTCTATGGCTACACCTTC
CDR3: CASSVGQGAVYGYTF

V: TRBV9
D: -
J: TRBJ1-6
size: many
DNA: TGTGCCAGCAGCGTCGGGCAATACTATAATTCACCCCTCCACTTT
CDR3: CASSVGQYYNSPLHF

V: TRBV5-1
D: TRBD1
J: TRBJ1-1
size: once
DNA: TGCGCCAGCAGCGGACCCGGACAGGTGAGAAAAGCTGAAGCTTTCTTT
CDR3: CASSGPGQVRKAEAFF

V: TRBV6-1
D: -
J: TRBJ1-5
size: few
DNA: TGTGCCAGCACCGCGACGGGGGTGCTGCCCCAGCATTTT
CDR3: CASTATGVLPQHF

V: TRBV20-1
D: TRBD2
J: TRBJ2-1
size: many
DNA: TGCAGTGCTAGACGTATAGCGGGATTCATCAATGAGCAGTTCTTC
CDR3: CSARRIAGFINEQFF

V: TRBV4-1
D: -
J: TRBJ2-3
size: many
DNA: TGCGCCAGCAGCCAACTTGGCACAGATACGCAGTATTTT
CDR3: CASSQLGTDTQYF

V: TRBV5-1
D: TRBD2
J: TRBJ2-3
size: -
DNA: TGCTCCAGTGCCTCGGGGATCCAGCGGGGGCCGAGGTATACGCAGTATTTT
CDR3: CSSASGIQRGPRYTQYF

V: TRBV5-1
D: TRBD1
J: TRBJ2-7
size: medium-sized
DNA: TGCGCCAGCAGCTTGCAGGGGGCGAGCAACGAGCAGTACTTC
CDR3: CASSLQGASNEQYF

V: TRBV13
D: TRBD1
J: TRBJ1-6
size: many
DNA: TGTGCCAGCAGCCACCGACAGGGACTTTCACCCCTCCACTTT
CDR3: CASSHRQGLSPLHF

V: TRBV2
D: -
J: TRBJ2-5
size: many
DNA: TGTGCCAGCAAATCCACAGGGGGGGCGGAGACCCAGTACTTC
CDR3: CASKSTGGAETQYF

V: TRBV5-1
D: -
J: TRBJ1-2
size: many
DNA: TGCGCCAGCAGCTTGAAGGGGGGGGCCGGGGCTAACTATGGCTACACCTTC
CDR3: CASSLKGGAGANYGYTF

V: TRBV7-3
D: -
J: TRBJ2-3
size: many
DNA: TGTGCCAGCAACTCCTCCGGGACCAATAGGGGAGATACGCAGTATTTT
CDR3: CASNSSGTNRGDTQYF

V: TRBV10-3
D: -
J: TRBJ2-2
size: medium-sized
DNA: TGTGCCATCACTACTAGCGGGGAGCTGTTTTTT
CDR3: CAITTSGELFF

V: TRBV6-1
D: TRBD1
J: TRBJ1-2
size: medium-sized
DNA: TGTGCCAGCAGTGCTTCAGGGGGCTATGGCTACACCTTC
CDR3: CASSASGGYGYTF

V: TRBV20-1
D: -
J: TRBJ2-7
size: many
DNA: TGCAGTGCTAGGGATAAGCGGGCGGGGACCTACGAGCAGTACTTC
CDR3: CSARDKRAGTYEQYF

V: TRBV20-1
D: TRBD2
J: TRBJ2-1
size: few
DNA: TGCAGTGCTAGGACTAGCGTCGACTACAATGAGCAGTTCTTC
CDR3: CSARTSVDYNEQFF

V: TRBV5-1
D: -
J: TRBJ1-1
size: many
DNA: TGCGCCAGCGACCAGGGGTCGGGTGAAGCTTTCTTT
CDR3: CASDQGSGEAFF

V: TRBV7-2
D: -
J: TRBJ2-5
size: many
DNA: TGTGCCAGCAGCCCCGCCGGTGAGACCCAGTACTTC
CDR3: CASSPAGETQYF

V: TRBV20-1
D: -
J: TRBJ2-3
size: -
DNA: TGCAGTGCTAGAGATGGTGGGGGAGGAGGGGGGACAGATACGCAGTATTTT
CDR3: CSARDGGGGGGTDTQYF

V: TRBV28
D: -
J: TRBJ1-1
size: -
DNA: TGTGCCAGCAGTTGGGCAAGGGGCACTGAAGCTTTCTTT
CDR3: CASSWARGTEAFF

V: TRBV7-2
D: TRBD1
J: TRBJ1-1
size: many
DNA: TGTGCCAGCAGCTACTACGACAGGGGGCCTGAAGCTTTCTTT
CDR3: CASSYYDRGPEAFF

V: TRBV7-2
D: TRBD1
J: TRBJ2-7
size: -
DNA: TGTGCCAGCATCACCGGGACAGGATCGTATGAGCAGTACTTC
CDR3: CASITGTGSYEQYF

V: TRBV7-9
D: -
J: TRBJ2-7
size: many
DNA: TGTGCCAGCAGCTCGGACAAGAGCTCCTACGAGCAGTACTTC
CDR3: CASSSDKSSYEQYF

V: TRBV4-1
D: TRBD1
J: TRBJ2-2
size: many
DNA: TGCGCCAGCAGCCCAGAGGGACAGGTGAACACCGGGGAGCTGTTTTTT
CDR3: CASSPEGQVNTGELFF

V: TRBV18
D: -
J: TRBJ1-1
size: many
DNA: TGTGCCAGCTCACTTCAGGGAGGGAACACTGAAGCTTTCTTT
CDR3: CASSLQGGNTEAFF

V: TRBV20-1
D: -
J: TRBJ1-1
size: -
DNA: TGCAGTGCTAGAGATCCGACAGTTATGAACACTGAAGCTTTCTTT
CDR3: CSARDPTVMNTEAFF

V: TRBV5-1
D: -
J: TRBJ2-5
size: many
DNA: TGCGCCAGCGCGTGGAGGGGGGCCCAAGAGACCCAGTACTTC
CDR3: CASAWRGAQETQYF

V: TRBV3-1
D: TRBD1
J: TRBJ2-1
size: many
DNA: TGTGCCAGCAGCCAAGAAGGCCAGGGGGCTGGGAATGAGCAGTTCTTC
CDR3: CASSQEGQGAGNEQFF

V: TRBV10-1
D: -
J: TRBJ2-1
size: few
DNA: TGCGCCAGCAGTGAGTCTAAGGAGGGCCTCTACAATGAGCAGTTCTTC
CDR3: CASSESKEGLYNEQFF

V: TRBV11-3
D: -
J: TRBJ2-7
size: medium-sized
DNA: TGTGCCAGCAGCTTAATCGCTAGCCCCAACTCCTACGAGCAGTACTTC
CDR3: CASSLIASPNSYEQYF

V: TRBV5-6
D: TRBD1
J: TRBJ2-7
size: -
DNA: TGTGCCAGCCGCAGGGGGCAAGGCTTCTCCTACGAGCAGTACTTC
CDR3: CASRRGQGFSYEQYF

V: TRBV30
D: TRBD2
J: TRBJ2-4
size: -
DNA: TGTGCCTTTGAGGATAGCGGGAGTGCCAAAAACATTCAGTACTTC
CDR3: CAFEDSGSAKNIQYF

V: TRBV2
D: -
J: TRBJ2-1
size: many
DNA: TGTGCCAGCAGGGTAAAACAGGGCGGTGAGCAGTTCTTC
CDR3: CASRVKQGGEQFF

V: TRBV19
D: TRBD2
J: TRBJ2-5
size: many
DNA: TGTGCCAGTAGCCGGACTAGCGGGAGGACTTCCCAAGAGACCCAGTACTTC
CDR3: CASSRTSGRTSQETQYF

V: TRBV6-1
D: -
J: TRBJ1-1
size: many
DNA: TGTGCCAGCAGGGAGGAAGGGCTACAGAACACTGAAGCTTTCTTT
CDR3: CASREEGLQNTEAFF

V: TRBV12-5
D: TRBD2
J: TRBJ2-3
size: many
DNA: TGTGCTAGTGGTTTGGTAGTTGACGGGAGGGCCCGCACAGATACGCAGTATTTT
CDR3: CASGLVVDGRARTDTQYF